Each of the 12 T cell receptor beta chains below was sequenced from the same sample in a study of early T cells in non-severe SARS-CoV-2 infection. TCRdb ran MiXCR on the 5' RACE reads and lists one entry per CDR3 protein. The table shows around 55,000 distinct CDR3 sequences, with approximately 15% occurring only once. The material sequenced was whole blood, taken at baseline. These receptors came from an adult who was a healthcare worker with PCR-confirmed SARS-CoV-2 infection or an uninfected control (not recorded which).

This clonotype has only a few counts. The chain carries TRBV27 and TRBJ2-5, with a weak D call TRBD2 (5 bases). There are 15 residues in the CDR3. The germline V and J ends were trimmed by 6 bases and 4 bases, with 18 bases remaining between them. Germline values: CDR1 MNHEY, CDR2 SMNVEV (reference sequence). The CDR3 DNA is TGTGCCAGCAGCCTCGGACGGGTGGGGAGAGAGACCCAGTACTTC. Encoded protein: CASSLGRVGRETQYF.

This clonotype was detected a few times. One end of the junction does not line up with germline, which may come from a read error. This sequence joins TRBV6-6 and TRBJ2-7; maybe TRBD1 (8 bases). The V gene's germline CDR1 is MNHNY and CDR2 SVGAGI (reference sequence). The CDR3 is 13 amino acids. The CDR3 DNA sequence: TGTGCCAGCACAACAGGGGGGGGCTACCAGCAGTACTTC. Its translation is CASTTGGGYQQYF.

This clonotype was recorded a few times. This chain connects TRBV9 to TRBJ1-2; D ambiguous. The CDR3 totals 14 residues. The germline V gene encodes CDR1 SGDLS and CDR2 YYNGEE. Trimming removed 4 bases at V and 9 bases at J, with 19 bases between. CDR3 coding DNA: TGTGCCAGCAGCCCTAGATGGGAAGGATCTCGCTACACCTTC. This translates into CASSPRWEGSRYTF.

There are a few counts of this clonotype. This rearrangement joins TRBV11-2 to TRBJ2-3; the match to TRBD1 covers 8 bases. In germline, CDR1 is SGHAT, CDR2 FQNNGV. With 5 bases clipped from V and 4 bases from J, the junction kept 11 bases outside the gene matches. This CDR3 has 16 residues. CDR3 sequence: CASSPRTGITADTQYF. CDR3 in DNA: TGTGCCAGCAGCCCCAGGACAGGGATTACCGCAGATACGCAGTATTTT.

This clonotype was recorded many times. The chain carries TRBV5-1 and TRBJ2-7, with TRBD1 matching over 7 bases. Unmatched junction bases numbered 7, after V lost 4 bases and J lost 3 bases. The CDR3 contains 14 residues. CDR1 is SGHRS and CDR2 is YFSETQ in the germline V gene. This CDR3 is CASSTGQVNYEQYF. The CDR3 DNA follows: TGCGCCAGCAGCACAGGACAGGTGAACTACGAGCAGTACTTC.

The chain has TRBV12-3 or TRBV12-4 and TRBJ2-1; 12 positions match TRBD2. Trimming cost V 5 bases and J 0 bases; bases outside gene matches: 2. There are 16 residues in the CDR3. CDR3 bases: TGTGCCAGCAGTCCTAGCGGGGGGGCCTCCTACAATGAGCAGTTCTTC. Protein: CASSPSGGASYNEQFF.

This clonotype was seen a few times. The chain combines TRBV6-1 with TRBJ2-1; D possibly uses TRBD1 or TRBD2 (5 bases each). This CDR3 contains 13 residues. Germline-derived CDR1 and CDR2 are MNHNS and SASEGT. Trimming removed 6 bases from V and 15 bases from J, with 21 bases in between. The CDR3: CASSTRDPLRGFF. The CDR3 DNA reads as TGTGCCAGCAGCACCCGGGACCCGCTAAGAGGGTTCTTC.

The sample holds a few counts of this clonotype. V and J are TRBV28 and TRBJ2-7; 8 nucleotides agree with TRBD1. The CDR3 consists of 16 residues. CDR1 MDHEN and CDR2 SYDVKM come from the germline V gene. J gave up 6 bases and V 6 bases, and 16 bases lay outside the gene matches. The CDR3: CASSPHPGQVRSEQYF. The CDR3, as DNA: TGTGCCAGCAGCCCACACCCGGGACAGGTTAGGAGCGAGCAGTACTTC.

This clonotype was counted only a few times. This chain connects TRBV28 to TRBJ1-2, with a possible D match to TRBD1 (5 bases). Germline V gene sequence: CDR1 MDHEN, CDR2 SYDVKM. The CDR3 extends over 16 amino acids. V lost 4 bases, J lost 0 bases, and 15 bases lay in between. CDR3 loop: CASSSPFGASNYGYTF. In DNA form, the CDR3 reads TGTGCCAGCAGTTCTCCGTTTGGGGCCTCTAACTATGGCTACACCTTC.

This clonotype appeared a few times. The rearrangement links TRBV5-4 to TRBJ2-7; 8 positions agree with TRBD1. Trimming removed 1 base from V and 6 bases from J; junction bases left unmatched: 0. This CDR3 has 12 residues. Germline CDR1 is SGHNT and CDR2 is YYREEE (reference sequence). This CDR3 reads CASSLTGGEQYF. CDR3 bases: TGTGCCAGCAGCTTGACAGGGGGCGAGCAGTACTTC.

This clonotype was counted between two and nine times. The chain joins TRBV12-3 or TRBV12-4 to TRBJ2-4; D remains unclear. V was trimmed by 5 bases and J by 3 bases, leaving 8 bases between them. The CDR3 spans 13 residues. Here the CDR3 reads CASSPYIKNIQYF. CDR3 DNA sequence: TGTGCCAGCAGTCCGTATATCAAAAACATTCAGTACTTC.

This sequence joins TRBV10-3 and TRBJ1-6, with unresolved D. The CDR3 sequence is 14 residues long. V was cut by 9 bases and J by 5 bases, with 14 bases left in between. The germline V gene encodes CDR1 ENHRY and CDR2 SYGVKD. DNA of the CDR3: TGTGCCATTCGAACGACCGAAGATAATTCACCCCTCCACTTT. It translates to CAIRTTEDNSPLHF.